This entry lists 3 T cell receptor beta chains sequenced from one sample in a study of cytomegalovirus exposure and HLA in healthy donors. Primers included in the PCR were 60 Vbeta and 13 Jbeta primers. Profiling relied on immunoSEQ multiplex PCR, and the TCRdb table lists in-frame clones only, not all of them. This table holds tens of thousands of clones, roughly four fifths found once. Sequencing input: PBMCs. All receptors come from a man between 50 and 59 years old in good health and CMV-seronegative.

This chain uses TRBV19 with TRBJ2-7; TRBD1 aligns across 7 bases. The ends lost 9 bases at V and 3 bases at J; junction bases unmatched: 5. Germline V CDR1 and CDR2: LNHDA, SQIVND (reference sequence). This CDR3 has 12 residues. For the CDR3, the DNA is TGTGCCAGCAGGGGGACGGGCTACGAGCAGTACTTC. Its protein product is CASRGTGYEQYF.

The chain combines TRBV4-3 with TRBJ1-1, with a weak D call TRBD1 (5 bases). CDR3 length: 16 amino acids. V lost 0 bases, J lost 1 base, and 12 bases lay in between. Germline values: CDR1 LGHNA, CDR2 YSLEER. CDR3 bases: TGCGCCAGCAGCCAAGACACAGGCCCAGGGAACACTGAAGCTTTCTTT. This codes for CASSQDTGPGNTEAFF.

This rearrangement joins TRBV27 to TRBJ1-2, with TRBD1 matching over 9 bases. The length of the CDR3 is 15 residues. Germline trimming cut 4 bases from V and 2 bases from J; bases unmatched to any gene: 5. In germline, CDR1 is MNHEY, CDR2 SMNVEV (reference sequence). The CDR3 DNA follows: TGTGCCAGCAGTTACAGGGGGCGAATAAACTATGGCTACACCTTC. It translates to CASSYRGRINYGYTF.